Below, 20 T cell receptor beta chains from the same sample are listed, as sequenced in a study of cytomegalovirus exposure and HLA in healthy donors. With 60 Vbeta and 13 Jbeta primers, the PCR was carried out. Measured with immunoSEQ multiplex PCR; TCRdb has only the in-frame clones, and not every one. The table has about 160,000 clones, about 88% seen once. Sequenced sample: PBMCs. The receptors shown here come from a woman under 30 in good health and CMV-seronegative.

The DNA of the CDR3 is TGTGCCAGCAGTCCCCGGGACTCGCGGTGGGAGACCCAGTACTTC. Its protein is CASSPRDSRWETQYF. This chain connects TRBV27 to TRBJ2-5, with D possibly matching TRBD2 (6 bases). Trimming cost V 5 bases and J 5 bases, with 18 bases left between them. Germline V gives CDR1 MNHEY, CDR2 SMNVEV (reference sequence). This CDR3 region has 15 residues.

V usage is TRBV29-1 and J usage is TRBJ1-1; the D gene is possibly TRBD1 (5 bases). The CDR3 has 14 amino acids. V shed 1 base and J shed 5 bases, with 14 bases lying between them. From germline, CDR1 is SQVTM and CDR2 ANQGSEA. CDR3 in amino acids: CSVEAARGGTEAFF. In DNA form, the CDR3 reads TGCAGCGTTGAAGCGGCCCGGGGGGGGACTGAAGCTTTCTTT. The full variable domain, rest sourced from reference TRBV29-1 and TRBJ1-1, is SAVISQKPSRDICQRGTSLTIQCQVDSQVTMMFWYRQQPGQSLTLIATANQGSEATYESGFVIDKFPISRPNLTFSTLTVSNMSPEDSSIYLCSVEAARGGTEAFFGQGTRLTVV.

This sequence joins TRBV7-9 and TRBJ2-1; 10 bases agree with TRBD2. From germline, CDR1 is SEHNR and CDR2 FQNEAQ (reference sequence). V shed 3 bases and J 5 bases; nucleotides not matched to a gene: 1. The CDR3 runs to 14 residues. This CDR3 is CASSFLAGDNEQFF. The CDR3 DNA reads as TGTGCCAGCAGCTTCCTAGCGGGAGACAATGAGCAGTTCTTC.

This CDR3 reads CAWTWTGMNTEAFF. The CDR3, as DNA: TGTGCCTGGACTTGGACGGGGATGAACACTGAAGCTTTCTTT. The rearrangement joins TRBV30 to TRBJ1-1; D is unresolved. Deletions cut 4 bases from V and 0 bases from J, with 12 bases between. This CDR3 contains 14 residues. Germline-derived CDR1 and CDR2 are GTSNPN and SVGIG (reference sequence).

This chain links TRBV18 with TRBJ1-5; 8 positions match TRBD1. Per germline, CDR1 KGHSH and CDR2 LQKENI. This CDR3 has 15 amino acids. V was pared by 3 bases and J by 3 bases, with 4 bases of the junction left unmatched. The CDR3: CASSPQGALNQPQHF. CDR3 in DNA: TGTGCCAGCTCACCGCAGGGGGCTCTCAATCAGCCCCAGCATTTT.

V usage is TRBV7-2 and J usage is TRBJ2-1, with TRBD2 matching 11 bases. Germline assignment: CDR1 SGHTA and CDR2 FQGNSA. The CDR3 length is 15 residues. V was clipped by 2 bases and J by 10 bases; unmatched bases: 7. CDR3 loop: CASSLWGTSGEEQFF. CDR3 DNA sequence: TGTGCCAGCAGCTTATGGGGGACTAGCGGAGAGGAGCAGTTCTTC.

The gene calls are TRBV28 and TRBJ1-2; D not certain. CDR3 size: 13 residues. The V end lost 1 base, the J end lost 8 bases, and 11 bases lay between the germline ends. In germline, CDR1 is MDHEN, CDR2 SYDVKM. Here the CDR3 reads CASSLSASRGYTF. As DNA, the CDR3 is TGTGCCAGCAGTTTATCTGCCTCACGGGGCTACACCTTC.

This chain links TRBV9 with TRBJ1-2; D is unclear. Germline lookup yields CDR1 SGDLS and CDR2 YYNGEE. Trimming shortened V by 0 bases and J by 3 bases, and 9 bases separated the two germline ends. CDR3 size: 14 residues. The CDR3 bases are TGTGCCAGCAGCGTAGGGTCAAGCCACTATGGCTACACCTTC. Its translation is CASSVGSSHYGYTF.

The V and J genes are TRBV28 and TRBJ2-2; D is possibly TRBD2 (5 bases). The CDR3 is 16 residues long. Trimming cost V 3 bases and J 2 bases, with 13 bases left between them. Looked up from germline, CDR1 is MDHEN and CDR2 is SYDVKM. The DNA of the CDR3 is TGTGCCAGCAGTTTGATATCGGCGGGTAACACCGGGGAGCTGTTTTTT. It specifies CASSLISAGNTGELFF.

The V gene is TRBV5-4, the J gene TRBJ2-1; 11 nucleotides match TRBD2. CDR3 length: 15 amino acids. Germline trimming cut 2 bases from V and 6 bases from J; bases unmatched to any gene: 4. Germline-derived CDR1 and CDR2 are SGHNT and YYREEE (reference sequence). Here the CDR3 DNA reads TGTGCCAGCAGCTTTAGCGGGGGGGGGTCCAATGAGCAGTTCTTC. Translated, it gives CASSFSGGGSNEQFF.

The rearrangement uses TRBV28 and TRBJ1-2; TRBD1 agrees at 12 bases. From germline, CDR1 is MDHEN and CDR2 SYDVKM. Trimming at V came to 5 bases and at J to 4 bases, leaving 11 bases not matched to a gene. This CDR3 contains 17 residues. This chain's CDR3 is CASSLAGTGGIGYGYTF. In nucleotides, the CDR3 is TGTGCCAGCAGTCTGGCCGGGACAGGGGGCATAGGCTATGGCTACACCTTC.

The chain employs TRBV5-5 and TRBJ2-2; no reliable D call. CDR3 size: 14 residues. Per the germline V gene, CDR1 is SGHKS and CDR2 is YYEKEE (reference sequence). V lost 6 bases, J lost 1 base, and 10 bases lay in between. CDR3 DNA sequence: TGTGCCAGCACCCCTCCAGGGAACACCGGGGAGCTGTTTTTT. This encodes CASTPPGNTGELFF.

The rearrangement uses TRBV6-5 and TRBJ1-5; TRBD1 matches 12 bases. The germline V gene has CDR1 MNHEY and CDR2 SVGAGI. V was pared by 5 bases and J by 9 bases, with 5 bases of the junction left unmatched. This CDR3 region has 14 residues. The DNA of the CDR3 is TGTGCCAGCAGTCGGGACAGGGGGCGAGGGCCCCAGCATTTT. This sequence encodes CASSRDRGRGPQHF.

Concerning this clone itself: The sample has other DNA sequences that encode this CDR3 too. The V gene is TRBV6-5, the J gene TRBJ1-5; 9 positions match TRBD1. V dropped 5 bases and J dropped 6; count of bases not matched to a gene: 5. From germline, CDR1 is MNHEY and CDR2 SVGAGI. CDR3 length: 14 amino acids. The CDR3 DNA reads TGTGCCAGCAGTGCGGGACAGGGCCTTCAGCCCCAGCATTTT. Translated, it gives CASSAGQGLQPQHF.

V usage is TRBV15 and J usage is TRBJ2-5, with D tentatively TRBD2 (6 bases). TRBJ2-7 explains the end of the DNA better; the J call may be wrong. Per germline, CDR1 LNHNV and CDR2 YYDKDF (reference sequence). The CDR3 totals 15 residues. CDR3 DNA: TGTGCCACCAGCAGAGATATCGGTCCGGGGGACGAGCAGTACTTC. This encodes CATSRDIGPGDEQYF.

This sequence joins TRBV28 and TRBJ2-7, with a possible D match to TRBD2 (5 bases). V lost 5 bases and J lost 6, with 8 bases in between. The CDR3 runs to 11 residues. Germline CDR1 MDHEN, CDR2 SYDVKM. The CDR3 protein is CASSPRGEQYF. The CDR3 DNA sequence: TGTGCCAGCAGTCCCCGGGGCGAGCAGTACTTC.

This chain joins TRBV7-9 and TRBJ2-7; D may be TRBD1 (6 bases). The CDR3 loop spans 11 amino acids. Germline values: CDR1 SEHNR, CDR2 FQNEAQ (reference sequence). Trimming took off 8 bases at V and 7 bases at J, with 12 bases between the two ends. CDR3 nucleotides: TGTGCCAGCGGGCAGGGGCGAGAGCAGTACTTC. Protein sequence: CASGQGREQYF.

This chain links TRBV4-1 with TRBJ2-3; D is uncertain. The CDR3 extends over 14 amino acids. The V end was cut by 2 bases, the J end by 6 bases, with 12 bases between. The germline CDR1 and CDR2 sequences are MGHRA and YSYEKL. CDR3 amino acids: CASSQSYWADTQYF. CDR3 DNA: TGCGCCAGCAGCCAATCCTATTGGGCGGATACGCAGTATTTT.

This clone was counted only a few times. The chain has TRBV4-1 and TRBJ2-1; unclear D gene. The V end was cut by 2 bases, the J end by 9 bases, with 14 bases between. There are 14 residues in the CDR3. Germline CDR1 MGHRA, CDR2 YSYEKL. The CDR3 DNA sequence: TGCGCCAGCAGCCAACCGCTCATTAGTAGTGAGCAGTTCTTC. It codes for CASSQPLISSEQFF.

This clone was found a few times. The chain employs TRBV6-6 and TRBJ1-4; TRBD1 matches 9 bases. The CDR3 totals 14 residues. The junction had 3 bases not matched to a gene; V was cut back by 4 bases and J by 6 bases. Germline V gives CDR1 MNHNY, CDR2 SVGAGI (reference sequence). The CDR3 is CASSSGTGYEKLFF. The CDR3 nucleotides are TGTGCCAGCAGTTCCGGGACAGGGTATGAAAAACTGTTTTTT.